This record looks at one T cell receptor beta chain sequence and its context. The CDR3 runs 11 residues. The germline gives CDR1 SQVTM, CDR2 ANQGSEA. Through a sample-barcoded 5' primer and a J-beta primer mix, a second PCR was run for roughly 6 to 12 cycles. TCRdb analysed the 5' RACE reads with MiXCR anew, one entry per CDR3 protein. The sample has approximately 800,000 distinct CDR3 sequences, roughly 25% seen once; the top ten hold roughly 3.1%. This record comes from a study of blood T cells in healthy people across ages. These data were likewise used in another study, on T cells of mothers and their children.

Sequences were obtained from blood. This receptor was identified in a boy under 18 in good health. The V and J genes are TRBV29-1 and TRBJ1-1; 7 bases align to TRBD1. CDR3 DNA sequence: TGCAGTTTCCGGGACAGAAGAGGAGCTTTCTTT. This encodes CSFRDRRGAFF.